This record concerns one T cell receptor (beta chain) sequence. This clone has more than one count but fewer than ten. There is no known antigen for this receptor. The input lacks base qualities; no much larger clone sits a single base away. From its cysteine to its phenylalanine, the CDR3 spans 17 amino acids. This entry keeps only the CDR3 DNA: 51 bases, framed from base 1. The germline V gene gives CDR1 as SGDLS and CDR2 as YYNGEE. Trimming removed 1 base from V and 6 bases from J; the gene matches leave 12 bases unexplained. The source of the sample is a study of blood T cell repertoires in COVID-19 (dated by TCRdb to 2020 to 2022). About the full investigation: Collaborator samples came from the United States, Italy and Spain and covered acute and convalescent phases of COVID-19. A freely available public database, intended as a resource for researchers studying the immune response to SARS-CoV-2, is where the repertoires were released. Where available, HLA class I and class II types were taken from metadata supplied by the sample provider and were not determined by assay-based typing. A de-identified subject ID, COVID-19 status, age in years and sex were almost always included in the sample metadata. The prospective study material was composed of cDNA or gDNA derived from T cells, B-cell-depleted T cells, or PBMCs. The dataset comprised deeply sampled blood TCRbeta repertoires from subjects exposed to, actively infected with, or recovered from COVID-19. Samples came from the ongoing ImmuneRACE study (first 160 participants) plus 1,254 subjects from 6 global collaborators.

TCRbeta CDR3 regions were amplified from genomic DNA using the immunoSEQ Assay, a bias-controlled multiplex PCR. Per the source publication's procedure: Nucleated cell counts per sample were estimated from amplification of reference gene primers within the assay. Sequence reads were collapsed and filtered to measure the absolute abundance of every unique TCRbeta CDR3 rearrangement. For each sample, productive Simpson clonality was calculated by taking the square root of Simpson's diversity index across productive rearrangements. As stored in TCRdb, this immuneACCESS dataset retains in-frame rearrangements with V and J assigned. A fraction of the clones does not appear; measured against another copy, unresolved V genes explain less than half of the discrepancy, and the remainder lacks a known reason. The D gene and trimming were derived from the DNA, and the V and J assignments and clone size from that table. The sample table holds tens of thousands of clones, of which around 90% were seen once. 2.5% to 4% of the sample goes to the ten largest clones.

The collaborating institutions used their own protocols to collect whole blood in K2EDTA tubes. For TCRbeta analysis, collaborators shipped samples as frozen whole blood, isolated PBMCs, or DNA extracted from either of those sample types. Overall study results and their limits: How much clinical and demographic metadata was included differed by source and by participant, and the metadata was provided uncurated.

The sequence is built from TRBV9 and TRBJ2-1, with 8 bases in between that match TRBD2. The clonotype was recovered from a human donor in a cohort sampled during active COVID-19. The sample was peripheral blood. The sequenced DNA: TGTGCCAGCAGCGTACTTGCGGGAGGAATCAGGAGCAATGAGCAGTTCTTC. Its product reads: CASSVLAGGIRSNEQFF. Extended through the reference TRBV9 and TRBJ2-1 proteins, this CDR3 yields the full variable domain: DSGVTQTPKHLITATGQRVTLRCSPRSGDLSVYWYQQSLDQGLQFLIQYYNGEERAKGNILERFSAQQFPDLHSELNLSSLELGDSALYFCASSVLAGGIRSNEQFFGPGTRLTVL.